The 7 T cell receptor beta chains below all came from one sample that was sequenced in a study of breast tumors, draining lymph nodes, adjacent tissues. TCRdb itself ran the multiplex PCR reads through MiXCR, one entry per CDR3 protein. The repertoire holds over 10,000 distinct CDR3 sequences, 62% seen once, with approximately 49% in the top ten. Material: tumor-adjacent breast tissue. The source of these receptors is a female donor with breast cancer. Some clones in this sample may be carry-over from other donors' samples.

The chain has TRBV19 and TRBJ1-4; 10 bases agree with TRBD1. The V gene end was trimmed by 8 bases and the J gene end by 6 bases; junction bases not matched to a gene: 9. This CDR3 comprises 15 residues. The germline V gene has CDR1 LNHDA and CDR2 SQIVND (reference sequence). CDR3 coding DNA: TGTGCCAGTCAGACATACGGGACAGGGGATGAAAAACTGTTTTTT. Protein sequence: CASQTYGTGDEKLFF.

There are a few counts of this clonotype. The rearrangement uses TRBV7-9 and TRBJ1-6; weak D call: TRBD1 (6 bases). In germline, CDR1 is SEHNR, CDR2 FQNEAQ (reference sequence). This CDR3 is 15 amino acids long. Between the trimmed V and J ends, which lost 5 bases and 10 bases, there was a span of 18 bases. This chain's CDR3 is CASSTTTGARSPLHF. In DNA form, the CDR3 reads TGTGCCAGCAGCACCACCACGGGGGCGAGGTCACCCCTCCACTTT.

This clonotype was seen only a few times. CDR3 loop: CASSGGLNEQFF. The DNA of the CDR3 is TGTGCCAGCAGTGGTGGGTTAAATGAGCAGTTCTTC. The chain links TRBV25-1 to TRBJ2-1; D is unresolved. There are 12 residues in the CDR3. Germline CDR1 reads MGHDK; CDR2 reads SYGVNS. V lost 4 bases, J lost 7 bases, and 8 bases lay in between.

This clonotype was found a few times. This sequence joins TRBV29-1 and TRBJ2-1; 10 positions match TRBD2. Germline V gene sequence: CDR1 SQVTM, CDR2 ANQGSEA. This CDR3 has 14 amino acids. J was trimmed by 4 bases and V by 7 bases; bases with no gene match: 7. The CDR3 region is CSADTSGMYNEQFF. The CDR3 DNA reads TGCAGCGCCGATACTAGCGGGATGTACAATGAGCAGTTCTTC.

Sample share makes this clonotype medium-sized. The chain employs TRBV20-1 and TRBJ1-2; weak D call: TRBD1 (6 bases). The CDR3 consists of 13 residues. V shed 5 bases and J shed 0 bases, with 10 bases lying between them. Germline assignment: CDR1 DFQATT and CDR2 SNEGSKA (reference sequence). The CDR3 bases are TGCAGTGCTCCACAGGGATCTAACTATGGCTACACCTTC. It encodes CSAPQGSNYGYTF.

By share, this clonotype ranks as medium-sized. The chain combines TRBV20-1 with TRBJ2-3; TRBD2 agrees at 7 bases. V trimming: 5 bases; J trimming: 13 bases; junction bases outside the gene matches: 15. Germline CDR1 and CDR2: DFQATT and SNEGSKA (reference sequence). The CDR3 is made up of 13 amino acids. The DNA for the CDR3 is TGCAGTGCTCGCTCCCCTAGCGGAGAGGGGAAGTATTTT. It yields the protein CSARSPSGEGKYF.

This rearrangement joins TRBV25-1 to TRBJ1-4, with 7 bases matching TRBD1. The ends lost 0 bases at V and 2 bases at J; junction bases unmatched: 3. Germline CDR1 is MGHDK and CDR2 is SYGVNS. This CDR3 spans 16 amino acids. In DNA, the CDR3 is TGTGCCAGCAGTGAATATCGGGGACAGACTAATGAAAAACTGTTTTTT. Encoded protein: CASSEYRGQTNEKLFF.